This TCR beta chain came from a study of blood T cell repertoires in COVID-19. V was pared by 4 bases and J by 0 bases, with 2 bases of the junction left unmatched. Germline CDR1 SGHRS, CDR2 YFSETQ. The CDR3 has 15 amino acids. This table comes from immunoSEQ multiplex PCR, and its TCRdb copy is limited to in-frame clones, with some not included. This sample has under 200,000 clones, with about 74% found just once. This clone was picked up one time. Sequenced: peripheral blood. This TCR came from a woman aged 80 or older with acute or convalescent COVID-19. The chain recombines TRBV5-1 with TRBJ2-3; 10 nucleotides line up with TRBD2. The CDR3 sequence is CASSPTSGSTDTQYF. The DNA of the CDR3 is TGCGCCAGCAGCCCGACTAGCGGGAGCACAGATACGCAGTATTTT.